These T cell receptor beta chains were read from a single sample in a study of blood T cell repertoires in COVID-19. Produced via immunoSEQ multiplex PCR; TCRdb's table is partial and in-frame only. The sample contains fewer than 150,000 clones, around 88% of which appear only once. Input material: peripheral blood. The receptors originated from a human donor in a cohort sampled during active COVID-19. CDR3s leave out the opening cysteine and the closing phenylalanine or tryptophan. A clone size is listed for some rows: how often the clone was seen (once, few, many), or a class if it is expanded.

CDR3: ASSPLDKPNTEAF; J: TRBJ1-1; size: .; V: TRBV18
CDR3: ASSPRYEKLF; J: TRBJ1-4; size: .; V: TRBV7-3
CDR3: ASSLTRQEAF; J: TRBJ1-1; size: .; V: TRBV7-8
CDR3: ASSEGPGGLYEQF; J: TRBJ2-1; size: .; V: TRBV2
CDR3: ASSKDAGCNEKLF; J: TRBJ1-4; size: .; V: TRBV21-1
CDR3: ASGLVQASGDPHNEQF; J: TRBJ2-1; size: .; V: TRBV12-5
CDR3: ASSLSRDSYNEQF; J: TRBJ2-1; size: .; V: TRBV7-2
CDR3: ASSLSYGYT; J: TRBJ1-2; size: .; V: TRBV19
CDR3: ASSKGVSKGYT; J: TRBJ1-2; size: .; V: TRBV27
CDR3: ASSPGQLYEQY; J: TRBJ2-7; size: .; V: TRBV11-3
CDR3: ASTKGDKKETQY; J: TRBJ2-5; size: .; V: TRBV6-5
CDR3: ASSPSRTRRSTYNSPLH; J: TRBJ1-6; size: once; V: TRBV28
CDR3: ASSYRTGGTEAF; J: TRBJ1-1; size: .; V: TRBV6-5
CDR3: ASSARQGGNTGELF; J: TRBJ2-2; size: once; V: TRBV6-1
CDR3: ASSQREGSLAKAF; J: TRBJ1-1; size: .; V: TRBV3-1/TRBV3-2
CDR3: ASSEGGQGGNTGELF; J: TRBJ2-2; size: .; V: TRBV6-1
CDR3: ASSLAYNEQF; J: TRBJ2-1; size: .; V: TRBV5-1
CDR3: ASSPGQGINYGYT; J: TRBJ1-2; size: .; V: TRBV6-6
CDR3: ATRGGGLNTGELF; J: TRBJ2-2; size: .; V: TRBV24-1
CDR3: ASSPYGQGQGTYEQY; J: TRBJ2-7; size: .; V: TRBV5-1
CDR3: SASGTNTGELF; J: TRBJ2-2; size: .; V: TRBV20-1
CDR3: ASSPPRWQGAYNEQF; J: TRBJ2-1; size: .; V: TRBV18
CDR3: ASSERRRNSGNTIY; J: TRBJ1-3; size: .; V: TRBV2
CDR3: ASKQGSTDTQY; J: TRBJ2-3; size: .; V: TRBV2
CDR3: ASRTGAYGYT; J: TRBJ1-2; size: .; V: TRBV27
CDR3: ASSHGETQY; J: TRBJ2-5; size: .; V: TRBV7-6
CDR3: ASSSRRGANTEAF; J: TRBJ1-1; size: .; V: TRBV5-1
CDR3: ASSIGFRETQY; J: TRBJ2-5; size: .; V: TRBV19
CDR3: ASSLAGGLANTGELF; J: TRBJ2-2; size: .; V: TRBV13
CDR3: ASSFTGSYEQY; J: TRBJ2-7; size: .; V: TRBV6-2/TRBV6-3
CDR3: ASSSGLAGGRYSYEQY; J: TRBJ2-7; size: once; V: TRBV11-2
CDR3: ASSLGRTGAYEQY; J: TRBJ2-7; size: .; V: TRBV2
CDR3: ASSPSGGLAKNIQY; J: TRBJ2-4; size: .; V: TRBV7-8
CDR3: ASSSRDRGGYEQY; J: TRBJ2-7; size: .; V: TRBV19
CDR3: ASSESSGLINEKLF; J: TRBJ1-4; size: .; V: TRBV9
CDR3: ASSPVAGGFNEQF; J: TRBJ2-1; size: .; V: TRBV6-5
CDR3: AWSVVSGETGQY; J: TRBJ2-7; size: .; V: TRBV30
CDR3: ASSHPPGASGGTDTQY; J: TRBJ2-3; size: .; V: TRBV7-9
CDR3: ASSSRPGRRLGGYT; J: TRBJ1-2; size: .; V: TRBV5-5
CDR3: ASSRTGGASNQPQH; J: TRBJ1-5; size: .; V: TRBV6-6
CDR3: ASGAGGFETQY; J: TRBJ2-5; size: .; V: TRBV12-3/TRBV12-4
CDR3: ASSSLGYNEQF; J: TRBJ2-1; size: .; V: TRBV27
CDR3: SADRRKGAF; J: TRBJ1-1; size: .; V: TRBV20-1
CDR3: ASRTSGGHGGELF; J: TRBJ2-2; size: .; V: TRBV5-1
CDR3: ARSLQTGGQRTGELF; J: TRBJ2-2; size: .; V: TRBV5-3